This T cell receptor (beta chain) was documented in a study of regulatory T cells in long-lasting Graves disease. Background on the study: A definition of persistent Graves' disease required over 5 years of antithyroid drugs plus positive TSH receptor antibodies. Study-level findings and limits: Comparison showed that persistent patients shared more public clonotypes (2,741) than new patients (about 970). Favored gene segments in persistent disease were TRBV28, TRBJ1-2 and TRBJ2-5.

Germline loops: CDR1 LNHDA, CDR2 SQIVND (reference sequence). The CDR3 loop spans 14 amino acids. V lost 1 base and J 6 bases, leaving 10 bases between the germline ends. Building the TCR beta libraries relied on iRepertoire HTBI primers, and CDR3 regions underwent Arm-PCR. TCRdb recomputed calls from the multiplex PCR reads with MiXCR, one row per CDR3 protein. The top ten clones hold less than 30% of a sample with about 340,000 distinct CDR3 sequences, roughly a fifth of them seen once. Stated time point: persistent/refractory GD, antithyroid drugs over 5 years with positive TRAb. Construction of the TCR library relied on RNA isolated from PBMCs. EDTA tubes collected approximately 10 milliliters of peripheral blood. This clonotype occurred a few times. Its antigen is unknown.

The chain has TRBV19 and TRBJ1-5; no clear D. The input for sequencing was peripheral blood mononuclear cells (PBMCs), taken when the disease was refractory, from a patient treated with antithyroid drugs. This TCR came from a female donor with Graves disease. CDR3 sequence (DNA): TGTGCCAGTAGTATAGTGGGGTCGGGTCAGCCCCAGCATTTT. This sequence encodes CASSIVGSGQPQHF.